Included here is one TCR beta chain sequence, with context. This table comes from immunoSEQ multiplex PCR, and its TCRdb copy is limited to in-frame clones, with some not included. The sample shows about 140,000 clones, 70% to 90% of them seen only once. This specimen comes from a study of cytomegalovirus exposure and HLA in healthy donors. The sample taken for sequencing was PBMCs. This receptor was obtained from a woman between 25 and 40 years old in good health and CMV-seronegative.

The CDR3 reads CASTIIGQGGTEAFF. CDR3 DNA sequence: TGTGCCAGTACCATTATCGGACAGGGGGGCACTGAAGCTTTCTTT. The chain joins TRBV19 to TRBJ1-1; 10 bases agree with TRBD1. The CDR3 sequence is 15 residues long. CDR1 LNHDA and CDR2 SQIVND come from the germline V gene (reference sequence). After removal of 7 bases from V and 4 bases from J, the junction contained 9 bases not matched to a gene.